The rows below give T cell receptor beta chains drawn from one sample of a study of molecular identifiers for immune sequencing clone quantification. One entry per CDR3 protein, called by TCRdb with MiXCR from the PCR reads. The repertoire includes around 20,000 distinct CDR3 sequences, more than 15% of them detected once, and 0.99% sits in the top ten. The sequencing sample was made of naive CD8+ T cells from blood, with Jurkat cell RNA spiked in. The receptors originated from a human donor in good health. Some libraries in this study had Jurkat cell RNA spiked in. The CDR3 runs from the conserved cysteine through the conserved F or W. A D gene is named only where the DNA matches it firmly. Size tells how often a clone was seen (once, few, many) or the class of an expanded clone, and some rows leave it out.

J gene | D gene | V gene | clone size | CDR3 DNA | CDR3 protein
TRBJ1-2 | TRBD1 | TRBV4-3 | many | TGCGCCAGCAGCCAAGATCAGGGGGTCTACTATGGCTACACCTTC | CASSQDQGVYYGYTF
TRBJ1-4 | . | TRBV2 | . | . | CASILVSTNEKLFF
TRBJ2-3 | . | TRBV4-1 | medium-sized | TGCGCCAGCAGCCAAGAAGCCCAGGGTGTTTCGGATACGCAGTATTTT | CASSQEAQGVSDTQYF
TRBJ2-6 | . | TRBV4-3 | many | TGCGCCAGCAGCCAAGATCCGGGGACTGGGGCCAACGTCCTGACTTTC | CASSQDPGTGANVLTF
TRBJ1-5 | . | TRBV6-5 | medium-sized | TGTGCCAGCAGTTACTCGGGGGAACAGCCCCAGCATTTT | CASSYSGEQPQHF
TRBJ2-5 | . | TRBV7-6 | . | TGTGCCAGCAGCTTAGTCCTAGAGATTGAGACCCAGTACTTC | CASSLVLEIETQYF
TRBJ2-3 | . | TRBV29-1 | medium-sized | TGCAGCGTTGGGGAGGAACTAAGCACAGATACGCAGTATTTT | CSVGEELSTDTQYF
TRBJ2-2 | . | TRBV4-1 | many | TGCGCCAGCAGCCAAGTAGAGAACACCGGGGAGCTGTTTTTT | CASSQVENTGELFF
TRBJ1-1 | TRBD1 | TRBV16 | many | TGTGCCAGCAGCCCAGACAGGGTCGAAGCTTTCTTT | CASSPDRVEAFF
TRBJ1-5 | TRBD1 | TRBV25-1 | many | TGTGCCAGCAATCCCCTCCGGGACAGGGAAAATCAGCCCCAGCATTTT | CASNPLRDRENQPQHF
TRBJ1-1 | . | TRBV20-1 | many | TGCAGTGCTAGGGGCAGGGAAGACACTGAAGCTTTCTTT | CSARGREDTEAFF
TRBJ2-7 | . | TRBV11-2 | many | TGTGCCAGCACCCCCCCCAGAACCTACGAGCAGTACTTC | CASTPPRTYEQYF
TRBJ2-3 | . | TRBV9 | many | TGTGCCAGCAGCGTAGAAGGGGTCCGCACAGATACGCAGTATTTT | CASSVEGVRTDTQYF
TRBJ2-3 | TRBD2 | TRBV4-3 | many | TGCGCCAGCAGCCAAGATGGGGGACTAGCGGGGGGGGGCACAGATACGCAGTATTTT | CASSQDGGLAGGGTDTQYF
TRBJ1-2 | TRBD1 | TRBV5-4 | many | TGTGCCAGCAGCACGCACGGACAGGGGGCGAGCTATGGCTACACCTTC | CASSTHGQGASYGYTF
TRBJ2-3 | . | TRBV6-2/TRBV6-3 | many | TGTGCCAGCAGTTACGGTGTTAGCGGATACACAGATACGCAGTATTTT | CASSYGVSGYTDTQYF
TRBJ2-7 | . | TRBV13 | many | TGTGCCAGCAGCCTTAGGGACTCGAGCTCCTACGAGCAGTACTTC | CASSLRDSSSYEQYF
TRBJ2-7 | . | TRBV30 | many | TGTGCCTGGAGTGTGGTTCCAGAGAGCGAGCAGTACTTC | CAWSVVPESEQYF
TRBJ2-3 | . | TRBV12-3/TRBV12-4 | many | TGTGCCAGCAGTTGGCCCAGGATTGGGGGAAGAAGCACAGATACGCAGTATTTT | CASSWPRIGGRSTDTQYF
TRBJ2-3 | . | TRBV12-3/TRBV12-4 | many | TGTGCCAGCAGTGTCGGACTCCCCCCGGATACGCAGTATTTT | CASSVGLPPDTQYF
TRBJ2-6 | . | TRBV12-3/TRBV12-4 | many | TGTGCCAGCAAATATTCTCTAGGGACACTTGACTCTGGGGCCAACGTCCTGACTTTC | CASKYSLGTLDSGANVLTF
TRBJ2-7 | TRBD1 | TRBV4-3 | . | TGCGCCAGCAGCCAAGCGACAGGGATCTCCTACGAGCAGTACTTC | CASSQATGISYEQYF
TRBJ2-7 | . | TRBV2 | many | TGTGCCAGCAGTCCCGCCGGGCTGGCCACCTCCTACGAGCAGTACTTC | CASSPAGLATSYEQYF
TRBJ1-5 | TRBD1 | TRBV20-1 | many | TGCAGTGCTAGAGACCCCAGGCGGGACAGGTTTGAGATTCGGAACAATCAGCCCCAGCATTTT | CSARDPRRDRFEIRNNQPQHF
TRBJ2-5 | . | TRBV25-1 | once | TGTGCCAGCAGTCCTAACAGGGAGTTGGAGACCCAGTACTTC | CASSPNRELETQYF
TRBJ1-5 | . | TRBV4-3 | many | TGCGCCAGCAGCCAAGAGGCCTTTAGCAATCAGCCCCAGCATTTT | CASSQEAFSNQPQHF
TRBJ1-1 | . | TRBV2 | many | TGTGCCAGCAGTGAAGACAGGGCGGACACTGAAGCTTTCTTT | CASSEDRADTEAFF
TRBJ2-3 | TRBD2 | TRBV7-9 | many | TGTGCCAGCAGGAGACTAGCGGCGATAACAGATACGCAGTATTTT | CASRRLAAITDTQYF
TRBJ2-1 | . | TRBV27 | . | TGTGCCAGCAGAAATTTAGGAACGGCTGGACCCTGCAATGAGCAGTTCTTC | CASRNLGTAGPCNEQFF
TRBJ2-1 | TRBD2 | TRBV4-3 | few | TGCGCCAGCAGCCCCACGCTAGCGGAGTACAATGAGCAGTTCTTC | CASSPTLAEYNEQFF
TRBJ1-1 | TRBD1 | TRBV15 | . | TGTGCCACCAGCAGAGCCTTTCGGACAGGCCTGAACACTGAAGCTCTCTTT | CATSRAFRTGLNTEALF
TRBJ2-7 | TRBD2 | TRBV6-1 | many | TGTGCCAGCAGTGAAGTTCGGCTAGCGGGAGCGGTGCAGTACTTC | CASSEVRLAGAVQYF
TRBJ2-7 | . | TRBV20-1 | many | TGCAGTGCTAGAGATCGGGGCAGTTCCTACGAGCAGTACTTC | CSARDRGSSYEQYF
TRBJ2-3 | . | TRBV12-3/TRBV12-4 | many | TGTGCCAGCAGTTTCGAGGGGGGTGCAGATACGCAGTATTTT | CASSFEGGADTQYF
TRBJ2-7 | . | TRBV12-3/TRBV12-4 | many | TGTGCCAGCAGTTTAAGTGGGGCAGGGATAGGCTACGAGCAGTACTTC | CASSLSGAGIGYEQYF
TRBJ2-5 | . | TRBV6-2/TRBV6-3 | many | TGTGCCAGCAGCCAGTTCGCTAAAGAGACCCAGTACTTC | CASSQFAKETQYF
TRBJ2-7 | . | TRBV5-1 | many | TGCGCCAGCAGCTTGGTCGGGGGACACCAGTACGAGCAGTACTTC | CASSLVGGHQYEQYF
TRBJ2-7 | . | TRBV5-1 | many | TGCGCCAGCAGCCCGCTTTTGGGCGAGGGCCTCTACGAGCAGTACTTC | CASSPLLGEGLYEQYF
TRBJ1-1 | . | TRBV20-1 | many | TGCAGTCGGCGGGGGGACACTGAAGCTTTCTTT | CSRRGDTEAFF
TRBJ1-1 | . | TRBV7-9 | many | TGTGCCAGCAGCCTCGGGGGGCCGGGGAGCACTGAAGCTTTCTTT | CASSLGGPGSTEAFF
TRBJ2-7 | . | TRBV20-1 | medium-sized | TGCAGTGCTCGACAGAGAGGACACTACGAGCAGTACTTC | CSARQRGHYEQYF
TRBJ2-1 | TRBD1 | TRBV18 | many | TGTGCCAGCTCACCTGGACAGGGTTGGGACAATGAGCAGTTCTTC | CASSPGQGWDNEQFF
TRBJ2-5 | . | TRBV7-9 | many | TGTGCCAGCAGCTTAACGGCAGCCCCAGAGACCCAGTACTTC | CASSLTAAPETQYF
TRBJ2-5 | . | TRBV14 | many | TGTGCCAGCAGCCAACTGACTAGACAAGAGACCCAGTACTTC | CASSQLTRQETQYF
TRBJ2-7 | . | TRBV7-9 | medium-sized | TGTGCCAGCAGCACCGACAGCTCCTACGAGCAGTACTTC | CASSTDSSYEQYF
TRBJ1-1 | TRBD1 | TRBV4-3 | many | TGCGCCAGCAGCCACGGGACAGGGAACACTGAAGCTTTCTTT | CASSHGTGNTEAFF
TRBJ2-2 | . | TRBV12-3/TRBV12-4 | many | TGTGCCAGCAGTTTAGGGTCAGGGAACACCGGGGAGCTGTTTTTT | CASSLGSGNTGELFF
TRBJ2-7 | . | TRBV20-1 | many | TGCAGTGCTAGAGTGCAGGGGAGGCCCGAGCAGTACTTC | CSARVQGRPEQYF
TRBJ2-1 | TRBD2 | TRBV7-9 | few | TGTGCCAGCAGCTTGGTAACAGCGGGATTTTTCTCCTACAATGAGCAGTTCTTC | CASSLVTAGFFSYNEQFF
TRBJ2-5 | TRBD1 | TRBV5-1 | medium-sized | TGCGCCAGCAGCTTGGCCGGGACAGGTCCCCAAGAGACCCAGTACTTC | CASSLAGTGPQETQYF